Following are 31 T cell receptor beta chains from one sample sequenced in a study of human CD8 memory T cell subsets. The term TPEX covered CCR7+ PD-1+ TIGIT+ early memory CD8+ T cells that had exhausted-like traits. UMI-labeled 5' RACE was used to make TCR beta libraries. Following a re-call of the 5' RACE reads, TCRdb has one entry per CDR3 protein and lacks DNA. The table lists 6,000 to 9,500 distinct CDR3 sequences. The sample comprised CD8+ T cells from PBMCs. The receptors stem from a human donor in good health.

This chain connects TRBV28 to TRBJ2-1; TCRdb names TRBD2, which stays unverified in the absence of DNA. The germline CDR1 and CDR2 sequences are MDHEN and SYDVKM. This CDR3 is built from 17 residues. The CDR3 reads CASSPTHRLGSGNEQFF.

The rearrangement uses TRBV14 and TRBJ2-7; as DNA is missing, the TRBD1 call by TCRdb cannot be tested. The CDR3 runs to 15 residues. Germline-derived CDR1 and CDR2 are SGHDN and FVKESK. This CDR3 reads CASSHGQGPTYEQYF.

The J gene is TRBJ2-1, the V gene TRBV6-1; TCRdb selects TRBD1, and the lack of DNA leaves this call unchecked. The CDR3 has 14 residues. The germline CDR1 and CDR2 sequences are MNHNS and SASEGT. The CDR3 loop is CASSVRGPGNEQFF.

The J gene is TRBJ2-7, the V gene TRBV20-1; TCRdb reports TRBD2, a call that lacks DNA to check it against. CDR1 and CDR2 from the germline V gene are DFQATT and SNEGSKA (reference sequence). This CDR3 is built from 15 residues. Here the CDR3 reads CSALRLAGPSYEQYF.

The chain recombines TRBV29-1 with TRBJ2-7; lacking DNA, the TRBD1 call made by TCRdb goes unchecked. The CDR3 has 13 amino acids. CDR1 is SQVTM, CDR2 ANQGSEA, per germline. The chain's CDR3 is CSAQTGGGYEQYF.

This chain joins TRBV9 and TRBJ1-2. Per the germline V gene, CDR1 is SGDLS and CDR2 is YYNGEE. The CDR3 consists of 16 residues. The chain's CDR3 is CASSVEVQSLSYGYTF.

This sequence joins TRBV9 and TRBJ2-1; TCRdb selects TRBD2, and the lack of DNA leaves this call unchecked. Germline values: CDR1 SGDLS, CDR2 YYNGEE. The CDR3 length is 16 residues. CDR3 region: CASGQRLVGLVDEQFF.

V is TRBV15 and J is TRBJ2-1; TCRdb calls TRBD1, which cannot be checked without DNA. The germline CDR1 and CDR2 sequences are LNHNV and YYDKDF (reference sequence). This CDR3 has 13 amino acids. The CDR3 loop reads CATSSPRGQEQFF.

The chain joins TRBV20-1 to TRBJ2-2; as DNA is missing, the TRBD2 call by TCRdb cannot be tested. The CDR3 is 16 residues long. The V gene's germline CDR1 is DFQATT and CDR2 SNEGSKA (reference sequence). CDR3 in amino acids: CSATSSSSGRSGELFF.

The CDR3 here is CASSRRAGNFQPQHF. The chain joins TRBV11-3 to TRBJ1-5; without DNA, the TCRdb call of TRBD1 cannot be checked. CDR3 length: 15 residues. The germline gives CDR1 SGHNT, CDR2 YENEEA.

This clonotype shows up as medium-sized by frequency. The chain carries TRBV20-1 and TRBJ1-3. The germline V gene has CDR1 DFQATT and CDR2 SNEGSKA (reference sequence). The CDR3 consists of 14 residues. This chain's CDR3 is CSARDQATGNTIYF.

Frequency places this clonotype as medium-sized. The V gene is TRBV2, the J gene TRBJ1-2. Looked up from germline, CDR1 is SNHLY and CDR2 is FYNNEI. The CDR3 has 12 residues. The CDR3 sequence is CASRVGLYGYTF.

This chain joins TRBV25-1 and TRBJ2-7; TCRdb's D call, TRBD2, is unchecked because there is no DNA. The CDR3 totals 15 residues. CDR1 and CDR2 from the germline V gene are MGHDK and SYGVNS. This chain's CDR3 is CASSEASGGVYEQYF.

CDR3 loop: CASSVPAYEQYF. The gene calls are TRBV4-1 and TRBJ2-7; the D call of TRBD1 rests on TCRdb alone, since no DNA is present to check it. The CDR3 is 12 residues long. Germline V gene sequence: CDR1 MGHRA, CDR2 YSYEKL.

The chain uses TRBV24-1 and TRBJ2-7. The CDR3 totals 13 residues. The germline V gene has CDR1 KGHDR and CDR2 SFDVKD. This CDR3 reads CATSDATRYEQYF.

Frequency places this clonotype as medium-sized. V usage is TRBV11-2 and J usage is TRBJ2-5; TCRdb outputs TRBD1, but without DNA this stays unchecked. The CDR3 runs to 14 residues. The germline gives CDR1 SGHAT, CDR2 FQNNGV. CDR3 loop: CASSSITGLETQYF. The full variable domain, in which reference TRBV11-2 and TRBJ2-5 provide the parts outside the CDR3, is EAGVAQSPRYKIIEKRQSVAFWCNPISGHATLYWYQQILGQGPKLLIQFQNNGVVDDSQLPKDRFSAERLKGVDSTLKIQPAKLEDSAVYLCASSSITGLETQYFGPGTRLLVL.

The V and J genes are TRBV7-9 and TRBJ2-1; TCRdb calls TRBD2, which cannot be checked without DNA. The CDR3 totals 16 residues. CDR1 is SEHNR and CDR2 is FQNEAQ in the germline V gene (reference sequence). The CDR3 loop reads CASSSGLAGARNEQFF.

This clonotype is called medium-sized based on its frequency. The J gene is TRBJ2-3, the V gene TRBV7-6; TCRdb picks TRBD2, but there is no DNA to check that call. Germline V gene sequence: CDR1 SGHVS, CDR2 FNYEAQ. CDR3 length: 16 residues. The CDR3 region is CASSNYSGRSADTQYF.

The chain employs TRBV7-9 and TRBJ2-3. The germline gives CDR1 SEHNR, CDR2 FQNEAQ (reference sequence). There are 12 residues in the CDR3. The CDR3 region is CASSSYTDTQYF.

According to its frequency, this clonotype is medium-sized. This CDR3 is CSVELGQGNTGELFF. The chain uses TRBV29-1 and TRBJ2-2; the TCRdb call, TRBD1, lacks DNA for checking. This CDR3 has 15 amino acids. The germline CDR1 and CDR2 sequences are SQVTM and ANQGSEA.

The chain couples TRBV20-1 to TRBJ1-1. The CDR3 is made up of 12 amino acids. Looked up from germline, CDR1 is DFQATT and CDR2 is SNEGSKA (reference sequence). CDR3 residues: CSARANQAEAFF.

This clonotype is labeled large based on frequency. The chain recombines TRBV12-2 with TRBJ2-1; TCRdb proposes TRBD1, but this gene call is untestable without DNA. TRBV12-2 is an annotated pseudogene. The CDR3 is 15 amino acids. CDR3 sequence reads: CASPQDLAHGNEQFF.

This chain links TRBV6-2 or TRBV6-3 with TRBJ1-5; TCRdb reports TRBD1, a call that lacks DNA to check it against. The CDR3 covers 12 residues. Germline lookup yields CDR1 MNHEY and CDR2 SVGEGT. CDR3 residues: CASSYGASPQHF.

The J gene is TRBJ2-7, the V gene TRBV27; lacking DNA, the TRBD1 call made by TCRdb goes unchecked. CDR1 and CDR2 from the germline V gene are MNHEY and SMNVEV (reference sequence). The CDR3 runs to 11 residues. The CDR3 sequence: CATRTAYEQYF.

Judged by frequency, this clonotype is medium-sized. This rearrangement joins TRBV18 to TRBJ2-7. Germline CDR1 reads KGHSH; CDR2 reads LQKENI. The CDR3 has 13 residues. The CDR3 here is CASSPPGYREQYF.

The CDR3 reads CASIQSQADEQYF. This chain joins TRBV7-8 and TRBJ2-7. The CDR3 has 13 amino acids. CDR1 is SGHVS and CDR2 is FQNEAQ in the germline V gene.

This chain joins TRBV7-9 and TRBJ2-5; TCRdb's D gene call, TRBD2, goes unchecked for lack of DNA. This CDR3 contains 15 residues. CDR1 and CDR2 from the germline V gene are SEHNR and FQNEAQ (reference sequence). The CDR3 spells CASSPSGGVGETQYF.

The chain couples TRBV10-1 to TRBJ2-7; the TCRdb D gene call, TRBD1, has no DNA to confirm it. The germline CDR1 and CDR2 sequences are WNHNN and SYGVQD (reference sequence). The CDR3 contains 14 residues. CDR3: CASSEGQGVYEQYF.

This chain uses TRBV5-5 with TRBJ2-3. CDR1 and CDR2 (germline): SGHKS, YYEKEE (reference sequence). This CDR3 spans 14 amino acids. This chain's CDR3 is CASSLAFTTDTQYF.

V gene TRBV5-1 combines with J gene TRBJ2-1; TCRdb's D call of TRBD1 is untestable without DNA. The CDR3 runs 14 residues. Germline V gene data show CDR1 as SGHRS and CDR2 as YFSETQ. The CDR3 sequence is CASSPWTGANEQFF.

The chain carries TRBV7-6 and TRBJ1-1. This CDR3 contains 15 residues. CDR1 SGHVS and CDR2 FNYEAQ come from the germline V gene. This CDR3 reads CASSLIDLEREAAFF. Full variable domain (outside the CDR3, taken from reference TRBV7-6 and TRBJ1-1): GAGVSQSPRYKVTKRGQDVALRCDPISGHVSLYWYRQALGQGPEFLTYFNYEAQQDKSGLPNDRFSAERPEGSISTLTIQRTEQRDSAMYRCASSLIDLEREAAFFGQGTRLTVV.